Below are 18 T cell receptor beta chains sequenced from a single sample in a study of vaccination effects on CD4 cells after COVID-19 (dated by TCRdb to 2022 to 2024). After more than nine days of culture, CD4+ T cells were isolated with the EasySep CD4+ T cell isolation kit. Participants received two doses of either the BNT162b2 or the mRNA-1273 mRNA SARS-CoV-2 vaccine. Library preparation used the immunoSEQ multiplex PCR assay. TCRdb obtained this table from immuneACCESS and retained in-frame rearrangements with V and J assigned. These tables miss some clones; where compared with another copy, unresolved V genes account for less than half of the shortfall, and the remainder is unexplained. This sample has about 73,000 clones in its table, and roughly 75% of those were observed once. Approximately 2% of the sample is in the top ten clones. Their cognate antigens are unknown. This specimen consisted of CD4+ T cells from PBMCs cultured without peptide, obtained after COVID-19 vaccination. The receptors originated from a human donor who received a COVID-19 vaccine.

This clone was seen a handful of times. The J gene is TRBJ2-2, the V gene TRBV18; the match to TRBD2 covers 7 bases. This CDR3 region has 16 residues. From germline, CDR1 is KGHSH and CDR2 LQKENI. V lost 2 bases and J lost 1; bases outside the gene matches: 4. CDR3: CASSPGIAGNTGELFF. CDR3 DNA: TGTGCCAGCTCACCAGGGATAGCGGGGAACACCGGGGAGCTGTTTTTT.

This rearrangement joins TRBV3-1 (or the pseudogene TRBV3-2) to TRBJ2-5; TRBD2 is a possible D gene (5 bases). Trimming removed 4 bases at V and 4 bases at J, with 13 bases between. There are 14 residues in the CDR3. CDR1 LGHDT and CDR2 YNNKEL come from the germline V gene (reference sequence). The CDR3 sequence is CASSRRGGGETQYF. The CDR3 region has the DNA TGTGCCAGCAGCCGCCGGGGTGGCGGAGAGACCCAGTACTTC.

The chain recombines TRBV18 with TRBJ1-1; D may be TRBD1 (6 bases). V lost 2 bases and J 0 bases, leaving 10 bases between the germline ends. Germline V lookup: CDR1 KGHSH, CDR2 LQKENI. The CDR3 sequence is 15 residues long. The CDR3 bases are TGTGCCAGCTCACCATTACAGGGCCTGAACACTGAAGCTTTCTTT. It encodes CASSPLQGLNTEAFF.

The rearrangement links TRBV19 to TRBJ2-2; D gene unclear. Germline CDR1 reads LNHDA; CDR2 reads SQIVND (reference sequence). The CDR3 runs to 16 residues. The ends were cut back, 3 bases at V and 1 base at J, with 12 bases in the middle. CDR3: CASSMSVPLNTGELFF. CDR3 DNA sequence: TGTGCCAGTAGTATGTCCGTTCCCTTGAACACCGGGGAGCTGTTTTTT.

This clone was seen once. The DNA for the CDR3 is TGTGCCAGCACCGAGACGCAGGGCGGGATATATTTT. Its protein product is CASTETQGGIYF. The V call is TRBV6-6, the J call TRBJ1-3, with D tentatively TRBD1 (5 bases). The V gene's germline CDR1 is MNHNY and CDR2 SVGAGI (reference sequence). V lost 7 bases and J lost 13, with 17 bases in between. The CDR3 spans 12 residues.

The J gene is TRBJ2-7, the V gene TRBV2; the D gene is possibly TRBD1 (5 bases). Trimming stripped 5 bases from V and 2 bases from J, with 19 bases between. The CDR3 is 16 amino acids. CDR1 and CDR2 (germline): SNHLY, FYNNEI. Here the CDR3 reads CASSSSWGDSTYEQYV. For the CDR3, the DNA is TGTGCCAGCAGTTCGTCCTGGGGCGATTCAACCTACGAGCAGTACGTC.

The J gene is TRBJ2-6, the V gene TRBV5-5; D is perhaps TRBD2 (6 bases). Per germline, CDR1 SGHKS and CDR2 YYEKEE (reference sequence). Trimming removed 0 bases at V and 1 base at J, with 8 bases between. The CDR3 contains 16 residues. The CDR3 DNA sequence: TGTGCCAGCAGCTTGGCCGGGAGATCTGGGGCCAACGTCCTGACTTTC. Amino acids: CASSLAGRSGANVLTF.

This chain joins TRBV24-1 and TRBJ1-5, with 10 bases that match TRBD1. Losses at the gene ends were 3 bases for V and 0 bases for J; bases not matched to a gene: 4. The germline V gene has CDR1 KGHDR and CDR2 SFDVKD. This CDR3 spans 17 amino acids. The CDR3 region has the DNA TGTGCCACCAGTGATGGACAGGGGGGATTTAGCAATCAGCCCCAGCATTTT. It encodes CATSDGQGGFSNQPQHF.

The J gene is TRBJ2-7, the V gene TRBV27; tentatively, D is TRBD1 or TRBD2 (5 bases each). Germline V gene lookup returns CDR1 MNHEY and CDR2 SMNVEV (reference sequence). V gave up 5 bases and J gave up 0 bases, with 14 bases separating them. CDR3 length equals 15 residues. The CDR3 DNA reads TGTGCCAGCAGTCGCTCGGGACGGAGCTCCTACGAGCAGTACGTC. Its translation: CASSRSGRSSYEQYV.

This sequence joins TRBV7-3 and TRBJ2-2; D may be TRBD1 (7 bases). Trimming removed 5 bases from V and 7 bases from J, with 11 bases in between. The CDR3 extends over 13 amino acids. Germline CDR1 and CDR2: SGHTA and FQGTGA. This CDR3 is CASSRQGGGELFF. The CDR3 bases are TGTGCCAGCAGCCGACAGGGAGGCGGGGAGCTGTTTTTT.

The chain has TRBV18 and TRBJ2-3, with TRBD2 as a possible D gene (6 bases). Germline loops: CDR1 KGHSH, CDR2 LQKENI. V was clipped by 3 bases and J by 4 bases, with 20 bases between them. This CDR3 comprises 17 residues. The CDR3 nucleotides read TGTGCCAGCTCACCCGGGGCGCGGGGAGGCGGTGCAGATACGCAGTATTTT. It yields the protein CASSPGARGGGADTQYF.

Written as DNA, the CDR3 is TGTGCCAGCAGCTTGTTTGCGACTAGCGGGACCTACGAGCAGTACGTC. This sequence encodes CASSLFATSGTYEQYV. The J gene is TRBJ2-7, the V gene TRBV5-6, with 11 bases identical to TRBD2. The CDR3 totals 16 residues. Looked up from germline, CDR1 is SGHDT and CDR2 is YYEEEE. The trim removed 1 base at V and 2 bases at J, leaving 5 bases unmatched.

In this sample, this clone turned up a few times. The chain couples TRBV7-6 to TRBJ2-1; possible D gene TRBD2, 6 bases. This CDR3 comprises 12 residues. Looked up from germline, CDR1 is SGHVS and CDR2 is FNYEAQ. Deletions cut 1 base from V and 8 bases from J, with 6 bases between. CDR3 residues: CASSLGRDEQFF. The DNA for the CDR3 is TGTGCCAGCAGCTTAGGGAGGGATGAGCAGTTCTTC.

The chain carries TRBV5-1 and TRBJ2-2; tentative D call: TRBD1 (5 bases). Germline V gene sequence: CDR1 SGHRS, CDR2 YFSETQ. The CDR3 is 14 residues long. V lost 4 bases and J 6 bases, leaving 13 bases between the germline ends. The CDR3 loop reads CASSPSGLSGELFF. The DNA for the CDR3 is TGCGCCAGCAGCCCCTCAGGGCTCTCCGGGGAGCTGTTTTTT.

The rearrangement uses TRBV12-3 or TRBV12-4 and TRBJ2-7; D is perhaps TRBD2 (6 bases). This CDR3 has 13 residues. This chain's CDR3 is CASSLVGTRSLVV. The CDR3 DNA reads as TGTGCCAGCAGTTTAGTGGGGACTCGATCCCTTGTCGTC.

The chain has TRBV7-9 and TRBJ1-1, with a tentative D call TRBD1 (6 bases). Trimming removed 1 base at V and 4 bases at J, with 10 bases between. The CDR3 runs to 14 residues. Germline V gene lookup returns CDR1 SEHNR and CDR2 FQNEAQ (reference sequence). CDR3: CASSLVGGLTEAFF. The CDR3 bases are TGTGCCAGCAGCTTAGTAGGGGGGCTCACTGAAGCTTTCTTT. The variable domain in full, with the rest retrieved from reference TRBV7-9 and TRBJ1-1, is DTGVSQNPRHKITKRGQNVTFRCDPISEHNRLYWYRQTLGQGPEFLTYFQNEAQLEKSRLLSDRFSAERPKGSFSTLEIQRTEQGDSAMYLCASSLVGGLTEAFFGQGTRLTVV.

This chain connects TRBV5-6 to TRBJ1-5; 7 bases are shared with TRBD1. From germline, CDR1 is SGHDT and CDR2 YYEEEE. The CDR3 runs 14 residues. Germline trimming cut 4 bases from V and 5 bases from J; bases unmatched to any gene: 6. In DNA form, the CDR3 reads TGTGCCAGCAGCCAGGGACAGTCCTATCAGCCCCAGCATTTT. Translated: CASSQGQSYQPQHF.

The V gene is TRBV19, the J gene TRBJ2-2; possibly TRBD2 for D (7 bases). The ends were cut back, 3 bases at V and 2 bases at J, with 13 bases in the middle. Germline assignment: CDR1 LNHDA and CDR2 SQIVND (reference sequence). The CDR3 spans 16 residues. The CDR3 DNA follows: TGTGCCAGTAGTATTGGTGGGGGGGCTAACACCGGGGAGCTGTTTTTT. Translation gives CASSIGGGANTGELFF.